The clone carrying this T cell receptor (beta chain) was seen more than once but under ten times. This sample was included in a study of blood T cell repertoires in COVID-19. In the study overall: Samples came from the United States, Italy and Spain, spanning acute and convalescent COVID-19.

Profiled with immunoSEQ multiplex PCR; TCRdb holds only in-frame clones, not every one. The sample has tens of thousands of clones; more than 75% are singletons. The sequenced sample consisted of peripheral blood. The TCR originated in a human donor in a cohort sampled during active COVID-19.

CDR3 sequence reads: CASSSRLGHQETQYF. The CDR3 nucleotides are TGTGCCAGCAGTTCCCGGCTAGGCCACCAAGAGACCCAGTACTTC. The chain has TRBV28 and TRBJ2-5; D uncertain. CDR1 MDHEN and CDR2 SYDVKM come from the germline V gene. The CDR3 contains 15 residues. Trimming took 4 bases from V and 0 from J, leaving 12 bases between them.